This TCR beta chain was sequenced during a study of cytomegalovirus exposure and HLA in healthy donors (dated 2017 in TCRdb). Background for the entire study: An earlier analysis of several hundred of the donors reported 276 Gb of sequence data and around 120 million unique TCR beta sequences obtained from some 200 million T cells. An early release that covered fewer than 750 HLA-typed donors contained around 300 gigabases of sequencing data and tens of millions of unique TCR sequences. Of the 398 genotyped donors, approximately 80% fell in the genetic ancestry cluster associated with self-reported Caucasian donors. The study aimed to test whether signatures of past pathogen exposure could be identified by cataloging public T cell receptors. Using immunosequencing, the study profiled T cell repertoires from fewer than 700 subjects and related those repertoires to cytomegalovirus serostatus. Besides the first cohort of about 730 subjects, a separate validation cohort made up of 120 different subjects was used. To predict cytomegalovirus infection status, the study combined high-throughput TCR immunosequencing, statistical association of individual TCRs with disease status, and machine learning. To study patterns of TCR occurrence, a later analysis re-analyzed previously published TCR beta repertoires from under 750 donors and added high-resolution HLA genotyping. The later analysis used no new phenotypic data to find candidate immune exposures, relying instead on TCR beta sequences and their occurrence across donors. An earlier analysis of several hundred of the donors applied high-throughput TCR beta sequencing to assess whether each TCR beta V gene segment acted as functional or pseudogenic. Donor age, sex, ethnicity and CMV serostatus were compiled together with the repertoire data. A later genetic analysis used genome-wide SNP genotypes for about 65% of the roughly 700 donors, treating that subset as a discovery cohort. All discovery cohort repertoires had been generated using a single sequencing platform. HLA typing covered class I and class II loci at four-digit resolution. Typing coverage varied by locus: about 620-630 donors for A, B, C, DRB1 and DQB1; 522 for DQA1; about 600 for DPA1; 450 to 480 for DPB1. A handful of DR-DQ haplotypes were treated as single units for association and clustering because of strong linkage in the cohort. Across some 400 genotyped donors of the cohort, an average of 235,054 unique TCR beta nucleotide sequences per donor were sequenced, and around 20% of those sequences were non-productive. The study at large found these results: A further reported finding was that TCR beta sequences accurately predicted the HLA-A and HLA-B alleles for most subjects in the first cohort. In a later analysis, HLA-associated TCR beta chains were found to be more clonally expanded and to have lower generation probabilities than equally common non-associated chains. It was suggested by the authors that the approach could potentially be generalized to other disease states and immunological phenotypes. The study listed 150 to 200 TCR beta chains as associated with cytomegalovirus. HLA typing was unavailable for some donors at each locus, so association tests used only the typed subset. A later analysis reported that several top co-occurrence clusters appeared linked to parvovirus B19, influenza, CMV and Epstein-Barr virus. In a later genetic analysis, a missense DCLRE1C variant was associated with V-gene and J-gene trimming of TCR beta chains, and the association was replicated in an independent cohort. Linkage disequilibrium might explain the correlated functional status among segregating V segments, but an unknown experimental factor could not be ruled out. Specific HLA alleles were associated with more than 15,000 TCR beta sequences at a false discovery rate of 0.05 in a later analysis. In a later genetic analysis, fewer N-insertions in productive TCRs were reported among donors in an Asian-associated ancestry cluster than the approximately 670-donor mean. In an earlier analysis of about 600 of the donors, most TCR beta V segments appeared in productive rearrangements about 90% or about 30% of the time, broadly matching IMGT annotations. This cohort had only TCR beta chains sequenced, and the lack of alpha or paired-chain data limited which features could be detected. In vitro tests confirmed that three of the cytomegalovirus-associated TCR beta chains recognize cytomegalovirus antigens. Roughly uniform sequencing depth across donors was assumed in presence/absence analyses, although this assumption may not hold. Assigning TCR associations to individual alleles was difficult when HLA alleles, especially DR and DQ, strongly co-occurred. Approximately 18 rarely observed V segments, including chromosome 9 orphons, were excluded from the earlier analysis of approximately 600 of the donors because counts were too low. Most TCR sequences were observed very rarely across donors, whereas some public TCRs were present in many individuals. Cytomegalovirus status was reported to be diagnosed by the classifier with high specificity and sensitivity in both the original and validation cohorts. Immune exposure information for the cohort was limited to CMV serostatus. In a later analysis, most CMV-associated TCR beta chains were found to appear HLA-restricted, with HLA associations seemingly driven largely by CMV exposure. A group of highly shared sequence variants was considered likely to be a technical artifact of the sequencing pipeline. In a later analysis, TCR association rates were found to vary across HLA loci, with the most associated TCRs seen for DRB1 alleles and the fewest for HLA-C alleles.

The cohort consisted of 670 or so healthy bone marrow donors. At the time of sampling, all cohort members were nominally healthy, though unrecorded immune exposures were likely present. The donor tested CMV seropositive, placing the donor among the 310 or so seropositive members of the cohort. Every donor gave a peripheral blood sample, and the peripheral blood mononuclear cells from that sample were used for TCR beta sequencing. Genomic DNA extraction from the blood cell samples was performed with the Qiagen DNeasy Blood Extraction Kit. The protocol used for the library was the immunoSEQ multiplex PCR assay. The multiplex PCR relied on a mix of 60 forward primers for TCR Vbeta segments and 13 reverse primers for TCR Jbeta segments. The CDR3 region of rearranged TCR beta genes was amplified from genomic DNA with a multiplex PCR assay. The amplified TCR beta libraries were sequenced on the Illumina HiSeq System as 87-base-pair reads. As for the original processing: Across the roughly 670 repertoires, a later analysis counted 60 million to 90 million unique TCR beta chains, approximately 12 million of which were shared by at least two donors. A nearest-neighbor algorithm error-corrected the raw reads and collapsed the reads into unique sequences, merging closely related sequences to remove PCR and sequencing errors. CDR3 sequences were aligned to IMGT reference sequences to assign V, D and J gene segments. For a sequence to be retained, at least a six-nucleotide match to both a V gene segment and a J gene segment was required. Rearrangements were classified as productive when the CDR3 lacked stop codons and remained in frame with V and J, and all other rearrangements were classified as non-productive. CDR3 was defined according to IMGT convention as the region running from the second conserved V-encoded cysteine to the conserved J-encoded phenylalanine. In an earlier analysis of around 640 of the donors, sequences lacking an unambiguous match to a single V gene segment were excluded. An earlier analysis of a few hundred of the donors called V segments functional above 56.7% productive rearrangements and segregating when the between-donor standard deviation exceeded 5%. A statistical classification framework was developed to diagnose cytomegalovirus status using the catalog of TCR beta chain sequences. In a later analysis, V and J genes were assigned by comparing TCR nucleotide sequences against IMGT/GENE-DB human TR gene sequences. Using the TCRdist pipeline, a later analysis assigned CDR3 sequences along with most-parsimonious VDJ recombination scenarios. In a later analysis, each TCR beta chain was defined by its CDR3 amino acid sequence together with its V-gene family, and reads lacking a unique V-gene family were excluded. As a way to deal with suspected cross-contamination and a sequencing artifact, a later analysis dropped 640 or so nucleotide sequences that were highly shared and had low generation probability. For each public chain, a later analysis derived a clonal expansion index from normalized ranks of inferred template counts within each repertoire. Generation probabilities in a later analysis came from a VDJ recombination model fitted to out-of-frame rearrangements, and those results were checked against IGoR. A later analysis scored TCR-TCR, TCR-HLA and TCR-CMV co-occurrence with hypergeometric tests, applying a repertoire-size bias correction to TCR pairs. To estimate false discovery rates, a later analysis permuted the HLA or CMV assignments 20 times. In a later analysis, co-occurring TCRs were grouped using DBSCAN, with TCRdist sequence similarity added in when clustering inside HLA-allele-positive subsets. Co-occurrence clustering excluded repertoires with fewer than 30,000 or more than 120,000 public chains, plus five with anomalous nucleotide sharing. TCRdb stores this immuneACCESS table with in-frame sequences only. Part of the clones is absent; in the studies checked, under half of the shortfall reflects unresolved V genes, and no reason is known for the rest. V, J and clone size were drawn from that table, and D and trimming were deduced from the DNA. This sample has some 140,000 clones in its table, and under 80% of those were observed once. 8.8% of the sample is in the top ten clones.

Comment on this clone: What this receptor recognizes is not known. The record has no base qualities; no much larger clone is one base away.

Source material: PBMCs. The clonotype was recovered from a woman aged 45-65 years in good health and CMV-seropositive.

The CDR3 sequence is CASSFETASYEQYF. The bases are TGTGCCAGCAGTTTTGAGACAGCGTCCTACGAGCAGTACTTC. This receptor chain uses TRBV28 and TRBJ2-7; D gene: possibly TRBD1, on 5 matching bases. CDR3 length: 14 amino acids, cysteine to phenylalanine. The entry retains the CDR3 DNA only, 42 bases that are in frame from base 1. The germline V gene provides CDR1 MDHEN and CDR2 SYDVKM. At the junction V is shortened by 3 bases and J by 1 base, with 10 bases in between.